Listed below are T cell receptor beta chains from one sample, sequenced in a study of beta chain features in type 1 diabetes. The data were produced by immunoSEQ multiplex PCR, yet TCRdb's version contains in-frame clones alone and is incomplete. The table has around 150,000 clones, 6.9% seen once. The specimen sequenced was central memory CD4+ T cells from blood. The receptor set was obtained from a woman between 25 and 40 years old in good health. Each CDR3 is given with its conserved first and last residue. A D gene is named only where the DNA matches it firmly. Expanded clones are given a class, and other clones once, few, many or no size at all.

D	V	size	J	CDR3	DNA
TRBD2	TRBV7-9	many	TRBJ2-1	CASSVSGTSGSVEQFF	TGTGCCAGCAGCGTTTCTGGGACTAGCGGGAGCGTTGAGCAGTTCTTC
TRBD2	TRBV10-3	NA	TRBJ2-3	CAISAELAGAGDTQYF	TGTGCCATCAGTGCTGAACTAGCGGGAGCCGGAGATACGCAGTATTTT
TRBD2	TRBV5-4	NA	TRBJ2-3	CASSTGLATQETQYF	TGTGCCAGCAGCACAGGACTAGCGACCCAGGAGACGCAGTATTTT
NA	TRBV4-2	NA	TRBJ2-5	CASSQRQVEETQYF	TGTGCCAGCAGCCAACGACAGGTAGAAGAGACCCAGTACTTC
NA	TRBV13	NA	TRBJ2-5	CASSLAGSETQYF	TGTGCCAGCAGCTTAGCGGGATCCGAGACCCAGTACTTC
NA	TRBV7-3	NA	TRBJ2-5	CASSPSVSGTQYF	TGTGCCAGCAGCCCGTCCGTTTCCGGGACCCAGTACTTC
TRBD1	TRBV19	few	TRBJ1-5	CASRTGGAWQEPQHF	TGTGCCAGTAGGACAGGGGGCGCGTGGCAGGAGCCCCAGCATTTT
NA	TRBV5-1	few	TRBJ2-1	CASSLANDGLQFF	TGCGCCAGCAGCTTGGCAAACGATGGGCTACAGTTCTTC
NA	TRBV29-1	many	TRBJ2-3	CSVRHRTTDTQYF	TGCAGCGTTCGCCACAGAACCACAGATACGCAGTATTTT
TRBD2	TRBV30	few	TRBJ2-5	CAWTSGGQETQYF	TGTGCCTGGACTAGCGGGGGGCAAGAGACCCAGTACTTC
TRBD2	TRBV18	NA	TRBJ2-7	CASSRLAGVTYEQYF	TGTGCCAGCTCCCGCCTAGCGGGGGTAACCTACGAGCAGTACTTC
NA	TRBV28	NA	TRBJ2-7	CASSLQGYEQYF	TGTGCCAGCAGTCTCCAGGGATACGAGCAGTACTTC
TRBD2	TRBV7-3	few	TRBJ2-1	CASKLGGPNNEQFF	TGTGCCAGCAAGCTGGGAGGGCCCAACAATGAGCAGTTCTTC
TRBD1	TRBV7-2	NA	TRBJ1-2	CASSQFSGTGGDYGYTF	TGTGCCAGCAGCCAGTTTTCCGGGACAGGGGGCGATTATGGCTACACCTTC
NA	TRBV7-9	few	TRBJ2-3	CASSLDGMQDTQYF	TGTGCCAGCAGCTTAGACGGGATGCAAGATACGCAGTATTTT
NA	TRBV6-6	few	TRBJ2-1	CASSYAYRVGNEQFF	TGTGCCAGCAGTTACGCCTACAGGGTAGGGAATGAGCAGTTCTTC
TRBD1	TRBV5-1	few	TRBJ1-2	CASSQDRDRGIYGYTF	TGCGCCAGCAGCCAAGATCGGGACAGGGGGATATATGGCTACACCTTC
NA	TRBV4-3	NA	TRBJ1-4	CASSRLDSATNEKLFF	TGCGCCAGCAGCCGACTAGACAGTGCAACTAATGAAAAACTGTTTTTT
NA	TRBV4-3	few	TRBJ2-6	CASSQDLRGSGANVLTF	TGCGCCAGCAGCCAAGATCTTCGGGGGTCTGGGGCCAACGTCCTGACTTTC
NA	TRBV30	few	TRBJ2-7	CAWSVRVGYYEQYF	TGTGCCTGGAGTGTCAGGGTGGGATACTACGAGCAGTACTTC
TRBD2	TRBV28	NA	TRBJ2-1	CASSSPGLVGGSYNEQFF	TGTGCCAGCAGTTCGCCGGGACTAGTGGGGGGGTCCTACAATGAGCAGTTCTTC
TRBD1	TRBV11-2	few	TRBJ2-7	CASSRGTAPYEQYF	TGTGCCAGCAGTCGAGGGACAGCTCCCTACGAGCAGTACTTC
TRBD2	TRBV2	NA	TRBJ2-1	CASRATSGSYNEQFF	TGTGCCAGCAGGGCCACTAGCGGATCCTACAATGAGCAGTTCTTC
NA	TRBV6-5	few	TRBJ1-1	CASSPLAENTEAFF	TGTGCCAGCAGTCCCCTTGCAGAAAACACTGAAGCTTTCTTT
NA	TRBV28	few	TRBJ1-2	CASSRPWTVNGYTF	TGTGCCAGCAGTCGCCCCTGGACTGTGAATGGCTACACCTTC
TRBD1	TRBV10-3	few	TRBJ2-7	CAISEQQGRIPYEQYF	TGTGCCATCAGTGAGCAACAGGGGAGAATCCCCTACGAGCAGTACTTC
NA	TRBV30	NA	TRBJ1-1	CAWSDTLLEAFF	TGTGCCTGGAGCGACACGCTCTTGGAAGCTTTCTTT
TRBD2	TRBV6-5	few	TRBJ2-3	CASSFAGATDTQYF	TGTGCCAGCAGTTTCGCGGGAGCCACAGATACGCAGTATTTT
NA	TRBV11-3	NA	TRBJ2-3	CASSLPGDTQYF	TGTGCCAGCAGCCTTCCGGGGGATACGCAGTATTTT
NA	TRBV28	NA	TRBJ2-3	CASSLQGVSDTQYF	TGTGCCAGCAGTTTACAGGGCGTTTCAGATACGCAGTATTTT
TRBD1	TRBV5-8	few	TRBJ2-5	CASSLGTGGEIIETQYF	TGTGCCAGCAGCTTGGGGACAGGGGGCGAAATCATAGAGACCCAGTACTTC
NA	TRBV5-1	few	TRBJ2-2	CASTQGINTGELFF	TGCGCCAGCACTCAGGGGATAAACACCGGGGAGCTGTTTTTT
TRBD1	TRBV7-3	many	TRBJ2-2	CASSSGQHTGELFF	TGTGCCAGCAGCTCGGGACAGCACACCGGGGAGCTGTTTTTT
TRBD2	TRBV7-2	few	TRBJ2-1	CASSSWTSGSYNEQFF	TGTGCCAGCAGCTCCTGGACTAGCGGCTCCTACAATGAGCAGTTCTTC